These 31 T cell receptor beta chains share one sample of origin, sequenced in a study of shared clonotypes between healthy human individuals. Using immunoSEQ multiplex PCR, the repertoire was profiled, and TCRdb retains in-frame clones only, with some absent. This sample has roughly 450,000 clones, with about four fifths found just once. The sequencing input was PBMCs. These receptors were obtained from a woman aged 40 to 50 in good health. Some clones in this sample may be carry-over from other donors' samples.

The chain links TRBV7-2 to TRBJ1-1; the D is unclear. The CDR3 runs to 14 residues. Germline V gene data show CDR1 as SGHTA and CDR2 as FQGNSA. Trimming pared 5 bases from V and 1 base from J, leaving 11 bases between. The CDR3 nucleotides read TGTGCCAGCAGCCTCGCCTCATCGAACACTGAAGCTTTCTTT. Protein product: CASSLASSNTEAFF. Full variable domain (rest looked up from reference TRBV7-2 and TRBJ1-1): GAGVSQSPSNKVTEKGKDVELRCDPISGHTALYWYRQSLGQGLEFLIYFQGNSAPDKSGLPSDRFSAERTGGSVSTLTIQRTQQEDSAVYLCASSLASSNTEAFFGQGTRLTVV.

The chain uses TRBV2 and TRBJ1-3, with a weak D call TRBD1 (5 bases). Trimming removed 4 bases at V and 1 base at J, with 8 bases between. Germline loops: CDR1 SNHLY, CDR2 FYNNEI. CDR3 length: 14 residues. CDR3 bases: TGTGCCAGCAGTGCAGGGTATTCTGGAAACACCATATATTTT. Protein product: CASSAGYSGNTIYF.

V usage is TRBV10-3 and J usage is TRBJ2-5; no reliable D call. The germline V gene encodes CDR1 ENHRY and CDR2 SYGVKD. The ends were cut back, 0 bases at V and 1 base at J, with 6 bases in the middle. The CDR3 totals 14 residues. In DNA form, the CDR3 reads TGTGCCATCAGTGAGTCGCGCAGCCAAGAGACCCAGTACTTC. It encodes CAISESRSQETQYF.

This clone showed up just a few times. This chain links TRBV30 with TRBJ2-5; D is unclear. Trimming pared 0 bases from V and 1 base from J, leaving 9 bases between. The CDR3 runs to 14 residues. Per germline, CDR1 GTSNPN and CDR2 SVGIG (reference sequence). CDR3 nucleotides: TGTGCCTGGAGTGTAGTTGCAACCCAAGAGACCCAGTACTTC. Amino acid sequence: CAWSVVATQETQYF.

With respect to this clone: A junction end diverges from the germline sequence, so it may reflect a read error. The identical CDR3 is also encoded by other nucleotide sequences in the sample. The V call is TRBV18, the J call TRBJ2-6; maybe TRBD2 (6 bases). The CDR3 totals 18 residues. The germline V gene encodes CDR1 KGHSH and CDR2 LQKENI. In DNA form, the CDR3 reads TGTGCCAGCTCACCACGCGGGACCGATTTCTCTGGGGCCAACGTCCTAACTTTC. Translated: CASSPRGTDFSGANVLTF.

This sequence joins TRBV19 and TRBJ2-3, with 9 positions matching TRBD2. V lost 3 bases and J lost 4; bases outside the gene matches: 8. Germline-derived CDR1 and CDR2 are LNHDA and SQIVND (reference sequence). The CDR3 consists of 16 residues. The CDR3 sequence: CASSIGTSGFSDTQYF. In DNA, the CDR3 is TGTGCCAGTAGTATCGGAACTAGCGGGTTTTCAGATACGCAGTATTTT.

This sequence joins TRBV6-1 and TRBJ1-4; D might be TRBD1 (5 bases). The CDR3 loop spans 13 amino acids. From germline, CDR1 is MNHNS and CDR2 SASEGT. V lost 5 bases, J lost 6 bases, and 10 bases lay in between. CDR3: CASSWGGDEKLFF. The CDR3 nucleotides read TGTGCCAGCAGTTGGGGAGGGGATGAAAAACTGTTTTTT.

The rearrangement joins TRBV7-3 to TRBJ2-5; the D gene is possibly TRBD1 (5 bases). V lost 6 bases, J lost 7 bases, and 15 bases lay in between. Germline-derived CDR1 and CDR2 are SGHTA and FQGTGA. CDR3 length equals 13 residues. CDR3 protein: CASSLVGRGTQYF. CDR3 sequence (DNA): TGTGCCAGCAGTTTGGTGGGGCGAGGGACCCAGTACTTC.

The chain combines TRBV4-2 with TRBJ2-5, with TRBD2 matching 8 bases. J lost 5 bases, V lost 1 base, and 9 bases had no gene match. The CDR3 runs 16 residues. The germline CDR1 and CDR2 sequences are LGHNA and YNFKEQ. The CDR3 coding sequence is TGTGCCAGCAGCCAAGGGCTGGGAACGGGGGGGGAGACCCAGTACTTC. This translates into CASSQGLGTGGETQYF.

The chain combines TRBV11-2 with TRBJ2-7; TRBD1 aligns across 8 bases. Germline V gives CDR1 SGHAT, CDR2 FQNNGV. V was clipped by 6 bases and J by 5 bases; unmatched bases: 6. This CDR3 is built from 13 residues. This chain's CDR3 is CASRVAGGDEQYF. CDR3 coding DNA: TGTGCCAGCAGGGTAGCAGGGGGCGACGAGCAGTACTTC.

The rearrangement links TRBV9 to TRBJ2-1, with 8 bases matching TRBD1. Per germline, CDR1 SGDLS and CDR2 YYNGEE. The CDR3 runs to 14 residues. With 4 bases clipped from V and 8 bases from J, the junction kept 8 bases outside the gene matches. The CDR3 DNA sequence: TGTGCCAGCAGCACCAGACAGGGGTGGGATGAGCAGTTCTTC. Protein product: CASSTRQGWDEQFF.

This chain connects TRBV4-1 to TRBJ2-7; the D is unclear. In germline, CDR1 is MGHRA, CDR2 YSYEKL. V lost 0 bases and J 0 bases, leaving 12 bases between the germline ends. The CDR3 runs 16 residues. CDR3: CASSQDSTRSSYEQYF. CDR3 coding DNA: TGCGCCAGCAGCCAAGATTCAACTCGGAGCTCCTACGAGCAGTACTTC.

The chain carries TRBV9 and TRBJ2-1, with 9 bases matching TRBD2. The CDR3 extends over 13 amino acids. The V gene end was trimmed by 4 bases and the J gene end by 9 bases; junction bases not matched to a gene: 5. Germline values: CDR1 SGDLS, CDR2 YYNGEE. Written as DNA, the CDR3 is TGTGCCAGCAGCCTTTCTAGCGGGGTTGAGCAGTTCTTC. Its translation: CASSLSSGVEQFF.

This chain uses TRBV6-1 with TRBJ2-5; 7 bases agree with TRBD2. This CDR3 has 15 amino acids. J gave up 4 bases and V 6 bases, and 11 bases lay outside the gene matches. Germline V gene lookup returns CDR1 MNHNS and CDR2 SASEGT. CDR3 amino acids: CASSRRLADPETQYF. The CDR3 DNA reads TGTGCCAGCAGCCGGCGGCTAGCGGATCCAGAGACCCAGTACTTC.

Only one count was recorded for this clone. One junction end does not reproduce the germline sequence, and a read error may be involved. The chain links TRBV4-2 to TRBJ2-1, with 11 bases identical to TRBD2. The germline V gene encodes CDR1 LGHNA and CDR2 YNFKEQ. This CDR3 is built from 19 residues. The CDR3 loop is CASSQTGTSGSSSYNGQFF. The CDR3 DNA reads as TGTGCCAGCAGCCAAACCGGGACTAGCGGTTCTAGCTCCTACAATGGGCAGTTCTTC.

As concerns this clone: Other nucleotide sequences from this sample produce the same CDR3. V gene TRBV6-5 combines with J gene TRBJ1-1; the match to TRBD1 covers 10 bases. Germline CDR1 MNHEY, CDR2 SVGAGI. V shed 5 bases, J shed 4 bases, and the junction held 1 base outside the gene matches. CDR3 length equals 13 residues. CDR3 in DNA: TGTGCCAGCAGTCGGGACAGGGGCACTGAAGCTTTCTTT. Its translation: CASSRDRGTEAFF.

The CDR3 DNA sequence: TGCGCCAGCAGCCACGGGAGAGTGGGGTTAGGGGAAAAACTGTTTTTT. Protein product: CASSHGRVGLGEKLFF. V and J are TRBV4-3 and TRBJ1-4; D is uncertain. This CDR3 has 16 residues. Per the germline V gene, CDR1 is LGHNA and CDR2 is YSLEER. V gave up 3 bases and J gave up 8 bases, with 19 bases separating them.

The chain joins TRBV28 to TRBJ2-1; 7 bases align to TRBD2. The V gene's germline CDR1 is MDHEN and CDR2 SYDVKM. CDR3 length equals 17 residues. Trimming cost V 7 bases and J 1 base; bases outside gene matches: 13. The CDR3 DNA follows: TGTGCCAGCACCCCCAGAGGATGGACTAGGTCCTACAATGAGCAGTTCTTC. Residues: CASTPRGWTRSYNEQFF.

J is TRBJ2-7 and V is TRBV28, with a tentative D call TRBD1 (6 bases). Per germline, CDR1 MDHEN and CDR2 SYDVKM. V gave up 4 bases and J gave up 1 base, with 14 bases separating them. The CDR3 loop spans 15 amino acids. The CDR3 reads CASSSRDTASYEQYF. CDR3 coding DNA: TGTGCCAGCAGTTCACGGGACACGGCATCCTACGAGCAGTACTTC.

V usage is TRBV11-3 and J usage is TRBJ2-3, with D possibly being TRBD1 or TRBD2 (5 bases each). From germline, CDR1 is SGHNT and CDR2 YENEEA. Trimming took 1 base from V and 3 from J, leaving 11 bases between them. CDR3 size: 15 residues. As DNA, the CDR3 is TGTGCCAGCAGCTTAGGGGGGAGTGAAACAGATACGCAGTATTTT. Translated: CASSLGGSETDTQYF.

V gene TRBV27 combines with J gene TRBJ2-1, with D hard to call. The V end lost 7 bases, the J end lost 0 bases, and 19 bases lay between the germline ends. Per germline, CDR1 MNHEY and CDR2 SMNVEV (reference sequence). The CDR3 runs 17 residues. CDR3 sequence reads: CASTPYEGGSSYNEQFF. CDR3 DNA sequence: TGTGCCAGCACCCCTTACGAAGGCGGAAGCTCCTACAATGAGCAGTTCTTC.

V usage is TRBV4-1 and J usage is TRBJ2-7, with TRBD2 identical over 11 bases. Germline assignment: CDR1 MGHRA and CDR2 YSYEKL. Losses at the gene ends were 5 bases for V and 4 bases for J; bases not matched to a gene: 13. CDR3 length: 17 residues. The CDR3 coding sequence is TGCGCCAGCAGCGCTTTAATGGGGGGACTAGCGGTATACGAGCAGTACTTC. It translates to CASSALMGGLAVYEQYF.

This chain joins TRBV5-1 and TRBJ2-3, with a possible D match to TRBD1 (5 bases). Germline loops: CDR1 SGHRS, CDR2 YFSETQ. This CDR3 comprises 14 residues. V was pared by 0 bases and J by 6 bases, with 11 bases between. CDR3 in DNA: TGCGCCAGCAGCTTGGGCAGGGATGCGGATACGCAGTATTTT. It specifies CASSLGRDADTQYF. The variable domain in full, with the rest retrieved from reference TRBV5-1 and TRBJ2-3, is KAGVTQTPRYLIKTRGQQVTLSCSPISGHRSVSWYQQTPGQGLQFLFEYFSETQRNKGNFPGRFSGRQFSNSRSEMNVSTLELGDSALYLCASSLGRDADTQYFGPGTRLTVL.

The chain combines TRBV7-9 with TRBJ2-1, with 11 bases aligning to TRBD2. The CDR3 is made up of 17 amino acids. In germline, CDR1 is SEHNR, CDR2 FQNEAQ (reference sequence). The V segment lost 2 bases and the J segment 3 bases; nucleotides outside the gene matches: 6. CDR3 DNA sequence: TGTGCCAGCAGCTTACCCTGGGGGACTAGCGGCTACAATGAGCAGTTCTTC. It yields the protein CASSLPWGTSGYNEQFF.

This clone was recorded once. The rearrangement links TRBV14 to TRBJ1-2; TRBD1 aligns across 7 bases. V was clipped by 0 bases and J by 14 bases; unmatched bases: 9. CDR1 SGHDN and CDR2 FVKESK come from the germline V gene. The CDR3 contains 13 residues. The CDR3 region is CASSQERTGANTF. The CDR3 nucleotides are TGTGCCAGCAGCCAAGAGAGGACAGGCGCCAATACCTTC.

This rearrangement joins TRBV19 to TRBJ1-5; maybe TRBD1 (6 bases). The V gene lost 4 bases and the J gene lost 3 bases, with 10 bases spanning the gap. Looked up from germline, CDR1 is LNHDA and CDR2 is SQIVND (reference sequence). The CDR3 consists of 14 residues. The CDR3, as DNA: TGTGCCAGTAGTAGACAGGAACTCAATCAGCCCCAGCATTTT. Its translation: CASSRQELNQPQHF.

This clone is a singleton in its sample. This chain links TRBV5-1 with TRBJ1-1, with D possibly TRBD1 on 6 matching bases. The V gene lost 0 bases and the J gene lost 1 base, with 13 bases spanning the gap. The CDR3 spans 16 residues. Germline-derived CDR1 and CDR2 are SGHRS and YFSETQ. The DNA for the CDR3 is TGCGCCAGCAGCTTGGGCTTTGGGGGGCCGAACACTGAAGCTTTCTTT. It yields the protein CASSLGFGGPNTEAFF.

On this clone: The sample has other DNA sequences that encode this CDR3 too. This chain joins TRBV28 and TRBJ2-7; D uncertain. CDR3 length equals 12 residues. CDR1 MDHEN and CDR2 SYDVKM come from the germline V gene. V was shortened by 2 bases and J by 4 bases, with 6 bases between the two germline ends. The CDR3 coding sequence is TGTGCCAGCAGTTTAGTCGGATACGAGCAGTACTTC. Translated: CASSLVGYEQYF.

This sequence joins TRBV25-1 and TRBJ1-2, with a weak D call TRBD1 (5 bases). V lost 3 bases to trimming and J lost 7 bases, with 12 bases between them. Per the germline V gene, CDR1 is MGHDK and CDR2 is SYGVNS. The CDR3 is 13 amino acids. Here the CDR3 DNA reads TGTGCCAGCAGTGATCCGGGGGTGCCTGGCTACACCTTC. Translated, it gives CASSDPGVPGYTF.

With respect to this clone: Other DNA sequences within the sample encode an identical CDR3. This chain joins TRBV4-3 and TRBJ2-3; D is perhaps TRBD2 (6 bases). Trimming pared 1 base from V and 6 bases from J, leaving 11 bases between. Per germline, CDR1 LGHNA and CDR2 YSLEER. The CDR3 loop spans 14 amino acids. The CDR3 DNA is TGCGCCAGCAGCCAAGGTGGCCGGGGGGATACGCAGTATTTT. It codes for CASSQGGRGDTQYF.

This chain uses TRBV7-8 with TRBJ2-7; D is unresolved. The V end lost 1 base, the J end lost 7 bases, and 8 bases lay between the germline ends. The CDR3 runs to 12 residues. The germline V gene has CDR1 SGHVS and CDR2 FQNEAQ. This CDR3 reads CASSLGPQEQYF. The DNA for the CDR3 is TGTGCCAGCAGCTTAGGACCACAAGAGCAGTACTTC.